This T cell receptor (beta chain) was recovered during a study of cytomegalovirus exposure and HLA in healthy donors. The study's findings and limits: Trimming of TCR beta V- and J-genes showed a link, identified in a later analysis, to a missense DCLRE1C variant.

The germline CDR1 and CDR2 sequences are SGDLS and YYNGEE. The V gene end was trimmed by 6 bases and the J gene end by 7 bases; junction bases not matched to a gene: 8. This CDR3 contains 14 residues. PCR amplification relied on 60 Vbeta primers (plus 13 Jbeta primers). Assay: immunoSEQ multiplex PCR; the TCRdb copy retains only in-frame clones and omits some. This sample has tens of thousands of clones, with about four fifths found just once. Concerning this clone: Its antigen is undetermined.

The rearrangement joins TRBV9 to TRBJ2-1; 9 bases are shared with TRBD2. This clonotype originated in a man aged 45-65 years in good health and CMV-seronegative. The source material was PBMCs. Here the CDR3 reads CASNTGTSLNEQFF. CDR3 coding DNA: TGTGCCAGCAATACCGGGACTAGCCTTAATGAGCAGTTCTTC.